The 6 T cell receptor beta chains given below trace back to one sample, sequenced in a study of blood T cell repertoires in COVID-19. Clones were sequenced by immunoSEQ multiplex PCR, and TCRdb holds only the in-frame ones, with some missing. This sample has approximately 290,000 clones, with approximately 85% found just once. The sequenced sample was peripheral blood. These receptors came from a human donor with COVID-19, enrolled during active disease. The donor label of this sample is uncertain.

This clone was seen only a few times. The rearrangement joins TRBV3-1 (or the pseudogene TRBV3-2) to TRBJ2-3, with 9 bases fitting TRBD2. The trim removed 4 bases at V and 2 bases at J, leaving 4 bases unmatched. The CDR3 spans 15 residues. Germline V CDR1 and CDR2: LGHDT, YNNKEL (reference sequence). The CDR3 spells CASSLAGEYTDTQYF. DNA of the CDR3: TGTGCCAGCAGCCTAGCGGGAGAGTACACAGATACGCAGTATTTT.

This chain uses TRBV6-5 with TRBJ2-3, with 9 bases identical to TRBD1. J gave up 9 bases and V 6 bases, and 7 bases lay outside the gene matches. CDR3 size: 13 residues. Germline V gene sequence: CDR1 MNHEY, CDR2 SVGAGI. CDR3 in DNA: TGTGCCAGCAGCGCCGGGACAGGGAGCACGCAGTATTTT. Its protein is CASSAGTGSTQYF.

The chain carries TRBV9 and TRBJ2-1, with 8 bases matching TRBD2. Trimming at V came to 4 bases and at J to 5 bases, leaving 5 bases not matched to a gene. Germline V gene data show CDR1 as SGDLS and CDR2 as YYNGEE. This CDR3 region has 14 residues. Here the CDR3 DNA reads TGTGCCAGCAGCCTGGGGACTAGTCACAATGAGCAGTTCTTC. Protein: CASSLGTSHNEQFF.

The genes are TRBV18 and TRBJ1-1; TRBD1 matches at 7 bases. The CDR3 is 16 residues long. The J segment lost 3 bases and the V segment lost 4 bases, leaving 11 bases of the junction unmatched. Germline CDR1 reads KGHSH; CDR2 reads LQKENI. The CDR3 sequence is CASSQGAYVVDTEAFF. In DNA form, the CDR3 reads TGTGCCAGCTCACAGGGGGCGTATGTAGTGGACACTGAAGCTTTCTTT.

V is TRBV18 and J is TRBJ1-2; a weak D match, TRBD1 (5 bases). Germline V gene data show CDR1 as KGHSH and CDR2 as LQKENI. The CDR3 runs 14 residues. The V end was cut by 1 base, the J end by 8 bases, with 14 bases between. The CDR3 loop reads CASSPQSGERGYTF. CDR3 coding DNA: TGTGCCAGCTCACCACAATCGGGGGAACGCGGCTACACCTTC.

The chain links TRBV6-2 or TRBV6-3 to TRBJ2-3; 7 positions match TRBD1. CDR1 MNHEY and CDR2 SVGEGT come from the germline V gene. The CDR3 sequence is 15 residues long. Trimming removed 5 bases from V and 5 bases from J; junction bases left unmatched: 10. CDR3 bases: TGTGCCAGCAGTCAGCAAACAGGGGATGGAGATACGCAGTATTTT. Its protein product is CASSQQTGDGDTQYF.